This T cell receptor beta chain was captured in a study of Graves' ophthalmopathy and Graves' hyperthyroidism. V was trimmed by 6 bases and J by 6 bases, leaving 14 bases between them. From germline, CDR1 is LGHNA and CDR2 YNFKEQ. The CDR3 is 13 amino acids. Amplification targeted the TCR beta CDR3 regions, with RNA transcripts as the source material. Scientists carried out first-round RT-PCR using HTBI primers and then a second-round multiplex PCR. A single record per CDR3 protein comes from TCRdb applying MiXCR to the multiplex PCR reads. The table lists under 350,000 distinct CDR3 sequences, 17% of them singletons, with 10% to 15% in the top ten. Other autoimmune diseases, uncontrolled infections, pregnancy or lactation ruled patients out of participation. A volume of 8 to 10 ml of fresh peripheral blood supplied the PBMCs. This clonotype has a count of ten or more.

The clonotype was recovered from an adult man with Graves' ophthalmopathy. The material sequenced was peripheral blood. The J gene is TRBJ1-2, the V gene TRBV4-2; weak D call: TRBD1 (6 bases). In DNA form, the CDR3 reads TGTGCCAGCAGGGGGGGGGGCGCTGATGGCTACACCTTC. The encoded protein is CASRGGGADGYTF.